The present TCR beta chain was sequenced within a study of blood T cell repertoires in COVID-19. TCRdb's copy holds only in-frame clones and misses some; the assay was immunoSEQ multiplex PCR. This table holds 130,000 to 150,000 clones, approximately 87% found once. The CDR3 is made up of 14 amino acids. Per the germline V gene, CDR1 is MDHEN and CDR2 is SYDVKM. V was cut by 7 bases and J by 7 bases, with 16 bases left in between. The V call is TRBV28, the J call TRBJ1-4; D gene ambiguous. This TCR was recovered from a man in his sixties who had recovered from COVID-19. The sequenced sample was PBMCs or T cells enriched from blood (not recorded which). The CDR3: CASNSPGEVEKLFF. The CDR3 DNA follows: TGTGCCAGCAACAGTCCCGGGGAAGTTGAAAAACTGTTTTTT.